This T cell receptor beta chain stems from a study of T-cell memory formation after mild COVID-19. Turning to the study itself: Largely donor-specific TCR clusters were found. Study conclusions and caveats: Some responding clones appeared in pre-infection memory, suggesting cross-reactive memory joined. The authors did not confirm SARS-CoV-2 specificity of second-wave clones peaking day 37.

A note on this clonotype: Its antigen is currently unknown. The junction differs from germline at one of its ends, possibly a read error.

The CDR3 covers 16 residues. CDR1 and CDR2 (germline): SSHAT, FNYEAQ (reference sequence). After 5'RACE with constant-segment primers, TCR alpha and TCR beta cDNA libraries carrying sample barcodes and UMIs were obtained. From the 5' RACE reads, TCRdb called clonotypes with MiXCR, one entry per CDR3 protein. The sample holds roughly 400,000 distinct CDR3 sequences, about 24% seen once. The genes are TRBV7-7 and TRBJ2-1, with 8 bases matching TRBD2. This receptor was obtained from an adult woman who had mild COVID-19 (a few samples of this study predate the infection). Cell type and time point are not known. Material for sequencing was PBMCs or a T cell subset sorted from them (not recorded which). CDR3 protein: CASSLSLTGGFNEQFF. The CDR3 bases are TGTGCTAGCAGCTTAAGTTTGACGGGAGGGTTCAATGAGCAGTTCTTC.